The rows below give T cell receptor beta chains drawn from one sample of a study of blood T cell repertoires in COVID-19. This table comes from immunoSEQ multiplex PCR, and its TCRdb copy is limited to in-frame clones, with some not included. The sample carries about 150,000 clones, 87% recorded once. The specimen was PBMCs or T cells enriched from blood (not recorded which). Every receptor here comes from a woman aged 40 to 50 who had been exposed to COVID-19. Both conserved end residues are part of each CDR3. The D gene is left open where the match is weak. Only some rows state a clone size, as once, few, many or a class for expanded clones.

D	size	V	J	DNA	CDR3
-	-	TRBV4-3	TRBJ2-7	TGCGCCAGCAGCCAAGAAGGGGGGGACACTTCCTACGAGCAGTACTTC	CASSQEGGDTSYEQYF
TRBD2	-	TRBV25-1	TRBJ2-7	TGTGCCAGCAGTGATATTCTCGCGGGAGGGCCCTACGAGCAGTACTTC	CASSDILAGGPYEQYF
TRBD2	-	TRBV19	TRBJ2-7	TGTGCCAGTAAGTCGGGACTAGCGGGAGTCGAGCAGTACTTC	CASKSGLAGVEQYF
-	-	TRBV5-8	TRBJ1-5	TGTGCCAGCAGCCCGGACAGAACTCAGCCCCAGCATTTT	CASSPDRTQPQHF
-	-	TRBV20-1	TRBJ1-3	TGCAGTGCGAGTCAAAATCAGAGAAACACCATATATTTT	CSASQNQRNTIYF
TRBD1	once	TRBV28	TRBJ2-5	TGTGCCAGCAGCAACAGGGGGCCGGGAGAGACCCAGTACTTC	CASSNRGPGETQYF
TRBD2	-	TRBV6-6	TRBJ2-7	TGTGCCAGCAGTTACGGCCTAGCGGGGGGGCCGTCCGAGCAGTACTTC	CASSYGLAGGPSEQYF
-	-	TRBV7-9	TRBJ2-3	TGTGCCAGCAGCGCAGTGGGCCTTACCACTAGCACAGATACGCAGTATTTT	CASSAVGLTTSTDTQYF
TRBD1	-	TRBV6-2/TRBV6-3	TRBJ2-7	TGTGCCAGCAGTGCATCGGGACAGGGGGCGAGGGAGCAGTACTTC	CASSASGQGAREQYF
TRBD1	-	TRBV2	TRBJ2-3	TGTGCCAGCAGTGTATCGAACAGGGGTACGGATACGCAGTATTTT	CASSVSNRGTDTQYF
-	few	TRBV28	TRBJ1-1	TGTGCCAGCAGTTTGATACAGGGAGTACCTGAAGCTTTCTTT	CASSLIQGVPEAFF
TRBD1	-	TRBV6-4	TRBJ2-1	TGTGCCAGCAGTGACGCGACAGGGGGTTCCTACAATGAGCAGTTCTTC	CASSDATGGSYNEQFF
-	-	TRBV2	TRBJ1-2	TGTGCCAGCAGTGAAGCCCGCCTCAGGGCCCATGGCTACACCTTC	CASSEARLRAHGYTF
TRBD2	-	TRBV5-5	TRBJ2-7	TGTGCCAGCAGCCTAAGCGGGAGGGCCTCCTACGAGCAGTACTTC	CASSLSGRASYEQYF
-	few	TRBV28	TRBJ1-1	TGTGCCAGCAGTTTAGCCTTGGGCGTTGGGACTGAAGCTTTCTTT	CASSLALGVGTEAFF
TRBD1	-	TRBV10-3	TRBJ1-2	TGTGCCGTACAGGGGGCGGACTATGGCTACACCTTC	CAVQGADYGYTF
-	-	TRBV5-1	TRBJ1-2	TGCGCCAGCAGCTTGGGGGCAGGGCTCGGCTACACCTTC	CASSLGAGLGYTF
TRBD2	-	TRBV7-8	TRBJ2-1	TGTGCCAGCAGAGCGGGGGGCCTCTACAATGAGCAGTTCTTC	CASRAGGLYNEQFF
-	-	TRBV11-3	TRBJ2-7	TGTGCCAGCAGCTTGGCAGGGACCTACGAGCAGTACTTC	CASSLAGTYEQYF